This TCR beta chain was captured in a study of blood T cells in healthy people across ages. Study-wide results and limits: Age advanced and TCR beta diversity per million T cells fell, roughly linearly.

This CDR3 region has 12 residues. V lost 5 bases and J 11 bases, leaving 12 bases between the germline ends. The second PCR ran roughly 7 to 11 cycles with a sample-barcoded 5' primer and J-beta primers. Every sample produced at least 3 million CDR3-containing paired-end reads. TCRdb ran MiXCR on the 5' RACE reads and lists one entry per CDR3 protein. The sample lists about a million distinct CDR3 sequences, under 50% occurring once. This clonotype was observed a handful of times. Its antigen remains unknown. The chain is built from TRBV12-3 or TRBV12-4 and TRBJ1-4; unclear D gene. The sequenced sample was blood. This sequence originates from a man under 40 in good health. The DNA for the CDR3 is TGTGCCAGCAGTCAGACTCCCTCCAAACTGTTTTTT. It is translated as CASSQTPSKLFF.